Below, 9 T cell receptor beta chains from the same sample are listed, as sequenced in a study of cytomegalovirus exposure and HLA in healthy donors. Primers for the PCR totalled 60 Vbeta and 13 Jbeta. Clones were sequenced by immunoSEQ multiplex PCR, and TCRdb holds only the in-frame ones, with some missing. The table lists tens of thousands of clones, nearly 80% of them singletons. The sequenced sample was PBMCs. These receptors were collected from a woman in her fifties or sixties in good health and CMV-seropositive.

This CDR3 reads CASSSLAGTNEQFF. CDR3 DNA sequence: TGCGCCAGCAGCTCGCTAGCGGGGACGAATGAGCAGTTCTTC. J is TRBJ2-1 and V is TRBV5-1; 9 bases agree with TRBD2. The CDR3 loop spans 14 amino acids. From germline, CDR1 is SGHRS and CDR2 YFSETQ. After removal of 3 bases from V and 7 bases from J, the junction contained 5 bases not matched to a gene.

The rearrangement uses TRBV6-6 and TRBJ1-1; D possibly corresponds to TRBD1 (5 bases). The CDR3 has 13 residues. V dropped 6 bases and J dropped 2 bases, with 10 bases sitting between them. Germline-derived CDR1 and CDR2 are MNHNY and SVGAGI (reference sequence). The CDR3 region is CASRGRGNTEAFF. The CDR3 DNA reads as TGTGCCAGCAGGGGTAGGGGAAACACTGAAGCTTTCTTT.

CDR3 nucleotides: TGCGCCAGCAGCTTGGTGCCGGGGTCTGGAAACACCATATATTTT. Protein sequence: CASSLVPGSGNTIYF. The chain employs TRBV5-1 and TRBJ1-3; no definite D call. V lost 0 bases and J lost 1, with 8 bases in between. CDR3 length: 15 residues. The V gene's germline CDR1 is SGHRS and CDR2 YFSETQ.

The chain recombines TRBV5-4 with TRBJ1-1; D possibly corresponds to TRBD1 (5 bases). CDR1 and CDR2 from the germline V gene are SGHNT and YYREEE (reference sequence). This CDR3 is built from 15 residues. The V end was cut by 0 bases, the J end by 3 bases, with 12 bases between. CDR3 nucleotide sequence: TGTGCCAGCAGCTTGGTGGGGCAGGCCCACACTGAAGCTTTCTTT. This encodes CASSLVGQAHTEAFF.

This sequence joins TRBV2 and TRBJ1-2, with 12 bases matching TRBD1. The junction had 1 base not matched to a gene; V was cut back by 6 bases and J by 2 bases. The germline V gene has CDR1 SNHLY and CDR2 FYNNEI. The CDR3 length is 14 residues. DNA of the CDR3: TGTGCCAGCAGCGGGACAGGGGGCAACTATGGCTACACCTTC. The encoded protein is CASSGTGGNYGYTF.

The chain couples TRBV5-1 to TRBJ1-4; TRBD1 agrees at 7 bases. V was clipped by 0 bases and J by 5 bases; unmatched bases: 4. The CDR3 is made up of 15 amino acids. The V gene's germline CDR1 is SGHRS and CDR2 YFSETQ. CDR3 sequence (DNA): TGCGCCAGCAGCTTGGCGGGACAGAAGAATGAAAAACTGTTTTTT. It codes for CASSLAGQKNEKLFF.

This clone showed up just a few times. This chain joins TRBV5-1 and TRBJ1-4; 9 bases line up with TRBD1. CDR1 is SGHRS, CDR2 YFSETQ, per germline. Trimming removed 0 bases from V and 5 bases from J; junction bases left unmatched: 2. This CDR3 is built from 15 residues. CDR3 protein: CASSLGGQGNEKLFF. DNA for the CDR3: TGCGCCAGCAGCTTGGGTGGACAGGGGAATGAAAAACTGTTTTTT.

V and J are TRBV7-3 and TRBJ1-5; no firm D call. The germline V and J ends were trimmed by 5 bases and 7 bases, with 12 bases remaining between them. Germline-derived CDR1 and CDR2 are SGHTA and FQGTGA. This CDR3 has 13 residues. CDR3 coding DNA: TGTGCCAGCAGCCTGTGGGTGGGCCAGCCCCAGCATTTT. Its protein is CASSLWVGQPQHF.

The V call is TRBV10-1, the J call TRBJ1-1; 7 bases line up with TRBD1. Germline V gene sequence: CDR1 WNHNN, CDR2 SYGVQD (reference sequence). After removal of 4 bases from V and 1 base from J, the junction contained 6 bases not matched to a gene. The CDR3 has 15 residues. In nucleotides, the CDR3 is TGCGCCAGCAGTGGACAGGGCGGCGGGAACACTGAAGCTTTCTTT. It yields the protein CASSGQGGGNTEAFF.